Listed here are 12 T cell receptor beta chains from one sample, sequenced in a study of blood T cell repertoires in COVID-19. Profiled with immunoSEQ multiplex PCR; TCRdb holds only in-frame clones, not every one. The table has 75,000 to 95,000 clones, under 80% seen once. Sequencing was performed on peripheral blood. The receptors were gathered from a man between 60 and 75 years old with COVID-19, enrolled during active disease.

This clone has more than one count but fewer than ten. The CDR3 DNA is TGTGCCAGCAGAGGACAGGGCCAAAACATGAATCAGCCCCAGCATTTT. This gives the protein CASRGQGQNMNQPQHF. This chain uses TRBV2 with TRBJ1-5, with 8 bases fitting TRBD1. The CDR3 is made up of 16 amino acids. Per the germline V gene, CDR1 is SNHLY and CDR2 is FYNNEI. With V trimmed by 6 bases and J by 4 bases, 11 bases remained unmatched.

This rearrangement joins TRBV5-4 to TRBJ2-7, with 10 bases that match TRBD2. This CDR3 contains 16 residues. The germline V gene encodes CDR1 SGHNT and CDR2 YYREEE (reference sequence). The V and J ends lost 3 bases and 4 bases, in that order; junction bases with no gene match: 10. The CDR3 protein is CASSSPLASGSYEQYF. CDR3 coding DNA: TGTGCCAGCAGCTCCCCCCTCGCTAGCGGGAGTTACGAGCAGTACTTC.

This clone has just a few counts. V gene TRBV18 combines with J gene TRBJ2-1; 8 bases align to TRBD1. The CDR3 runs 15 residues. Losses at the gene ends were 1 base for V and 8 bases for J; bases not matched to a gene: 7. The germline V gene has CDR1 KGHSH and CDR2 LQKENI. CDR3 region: CASSPQGQGGHEQFF. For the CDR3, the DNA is TGTGCCAGCTCACCACAAGGACAGGGAGGACATGAGCAGTTCTTC.

CDR3 sequence: CASSFKGGGAYNEQFF. The CDR3 coding sequence is TGTGCCAGCAGTTTTAAGGGCGGGGGTGCCTACAATGAGCAGTTCTTC. V and J are TRBV27 and TRBJ2-1; 7 positions match TRBD2. Germline assignment: CDR1 MNHEY and CDR2 SMNVEV (reference sequence). J lost 2 bases, V lost 3 bases, and 7 bases had no gene match. This CDR3 is 16 amino acids long.

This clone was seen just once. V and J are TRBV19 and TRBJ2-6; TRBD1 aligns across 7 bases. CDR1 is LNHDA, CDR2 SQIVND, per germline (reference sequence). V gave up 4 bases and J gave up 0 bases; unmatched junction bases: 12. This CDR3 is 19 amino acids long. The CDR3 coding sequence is TGTGCCAGTAGTACCCGTCTCGGGACAGAAAGCTCTGGGGCCAACGTCCTGACTTTC. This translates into CASSTRLGTESSGANVLTF.

In DNA, the CDR3 is TGTGCCAGCACTCGGGACAGCCGCGAGCAGTTCTTC. Amino acid sequence: CASTRDSREQFF. V gene TRBV7-9 combines with J gene TRBJ2-1; 7 bases map to TRBD1. After removal of 7 bases from V and 10 bases from J, the junction contained 7 bases not matched to a gene. This CDR3 is built from 12 residues. Germline lookup yields CDR1 SEHNR and CDR2 FQNEAQ (reference sequence).

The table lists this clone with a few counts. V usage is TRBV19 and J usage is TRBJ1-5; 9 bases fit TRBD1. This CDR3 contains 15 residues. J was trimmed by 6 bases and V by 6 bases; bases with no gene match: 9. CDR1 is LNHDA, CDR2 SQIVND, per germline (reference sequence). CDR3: CASSRDRVGSQPQHF. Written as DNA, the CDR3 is TGTGCCAGTAGCCGGGACAGGGTGGGCTCTCAGCCCCAGCATTTT. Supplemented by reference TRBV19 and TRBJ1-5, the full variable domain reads DGGITQSPKYLFRKEGQNVTLSCEQNLNHDAMYWYRQDPGQGLRLIYYSQIVNDFQKGDIAEGYSVSREKKESFPLTVTSAQKNPTAFYLCASSRDRVGSQPQHFGDGTRLSIL.

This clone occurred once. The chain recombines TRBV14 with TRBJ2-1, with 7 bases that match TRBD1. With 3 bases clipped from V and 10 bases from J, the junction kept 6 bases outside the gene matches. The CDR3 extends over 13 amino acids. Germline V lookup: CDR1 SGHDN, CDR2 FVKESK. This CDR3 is CASSHTSDREQFF. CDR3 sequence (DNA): TGTGCCAGCAGCCATACCTCGGACAGGGAGCAGTTCTTC.

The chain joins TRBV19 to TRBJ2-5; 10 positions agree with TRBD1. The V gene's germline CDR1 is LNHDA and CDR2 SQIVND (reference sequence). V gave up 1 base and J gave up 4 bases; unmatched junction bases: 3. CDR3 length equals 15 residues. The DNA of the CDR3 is TGTGCCAGTAGTATAGGGACAGGGGGGGCAGAGACCCAGTACTTC. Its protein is CASSIGTGGAETQYF.

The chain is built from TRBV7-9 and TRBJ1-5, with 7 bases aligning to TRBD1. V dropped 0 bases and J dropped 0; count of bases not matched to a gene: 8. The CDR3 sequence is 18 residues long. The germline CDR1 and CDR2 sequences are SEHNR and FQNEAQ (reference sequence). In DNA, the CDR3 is TGTGCCAGCAGCTTAGCCTTGCAGGGGGGCTATAGCAATCAGCCCCAGCATTTT. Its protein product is CASSLALQGGYSNQPQHF.

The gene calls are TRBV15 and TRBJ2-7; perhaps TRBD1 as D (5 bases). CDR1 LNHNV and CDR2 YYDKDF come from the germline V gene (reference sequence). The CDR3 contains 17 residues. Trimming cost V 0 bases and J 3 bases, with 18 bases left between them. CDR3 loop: CATSRELIPRVGYEQYF. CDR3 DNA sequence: TGTGCCACCAGCAGAGAACTTATTCCCAGGGTAGGCTACGAGCAGTACTTC.

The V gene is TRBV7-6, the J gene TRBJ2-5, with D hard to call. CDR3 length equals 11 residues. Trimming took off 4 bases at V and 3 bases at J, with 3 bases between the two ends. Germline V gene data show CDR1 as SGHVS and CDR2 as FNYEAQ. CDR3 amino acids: CASSSEETQYF. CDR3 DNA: TGTGCCAGCAGCTCGGAAGAGACCCAGTACTTC.